The clone carrying this TCR beta chain was seen repeatedly, ten times or more. The library was prepared for alpha chains; this beta chain is a stray read, so its frequency means little. This CDR3 comprises 15 residues. Germline CDR1 SNHLY, CDR2 FYNNEI. V lost 8 bases and J 1 base, leaving 12 bases between the germline ends. The sample belongs to a study of spatial heterogeneity in lung cancer. Study overall: Among the blood samples, there were some that were collected at the time of disease recurrence, and the median time that elapsed to the first recurrence was approximately 48 weeks.

TCRdb ran MiXCR on the 5' RACE reads and lists one entry per CDR3 protein. The data contain roughly 9,700 distinct CDR3 sequences, around 3.9% of them singletons. Time point noted: blood taken at disease recurrence. Material for sequencing was whole RNA from tumor, nontumor lung or frozen PBMC, left unsorted. The receptor comes from a female donor with early-stage non-small cell lung cancer. This material consisted of PBMCs, taken at recurrence. This chain joins TRBV2 and TRBJ1-6; possibly TRBD1 for D (6 bases). Here the CDR3 reads CASQRQESYNSPLHF. Written as DNA, the CDR3 is TGTGCCAGCCAGAGACAGGAGTCCTATAATTCACCCCTCCACTTT.